Listed below are T cell receptor beta chains from one sample, sequenced in a study of T cells in Graves' hyperthyroidism and ophthalmopathy. Via MiXCR, TCRdb re-called the multiplex PCR reads, giving one row per CDR3 protein. This table has 340,000 or so distinct CDR3 sequences, 16% appearing once. Material: blood. Receptors were obtained from a man younger than 45 with Graves' hyperthyroidism. CDR3s include the opening cysteine and the closing phenylalanine or tryptophan. Fields, in order: D gene, J gene, clone size, V gene, CDR3 protein, CDR3 DNA. A D gene is named only where the DNA matches it firmly. Size tells how often a clone was seen (once, few, many) or the class of an expanded clone, and some rows leave it out.

-	TRBJ2-2	-	TRBV19	CASKGRGPSTGELFF	TGTGCCAGTAAAGGGCGGGGACCTTCCACCGGGGAGCTGTTTTTT
-	TRBJ2-2	few	TRBV7-8	CASSLAPDWPGELFF	TGTGCCAGCAGCTTGGCCCCTGACTGGCCCGGGGAGCTGTTTTTT
-	TRBJ2-1	-	TRBV6-1	CASKRVSSYNEQFF	TGTGCCAGCAAGCGGGTTAGCTCCTACAATGAGCAGTTCTTC
-	TRBJ2-3	many	TRBV3-1	CASSQGGAADTQYF	TGTGCCAGCAGCCAAGGGGGAGCGGCGGATACGCAGTATTTT
-	TRBJ2-1	many	TRBV20-1	CSARDPDRPNEQFF	TGCAGTGCTAGAGATCCAGACAGACCCAATGAGCAGTTCTTC
-	TRBJ2-7	many	TRBV28	CASSLAVEQYF	TGTGCCAGCAGCCTCGCGGTCGAGCAGTACTTC
-	TRBJ2-1	many	TRBV10-3	CAISESSRSRGEQFF	TGTGCCATCAGTGAGTCATCCCGGTCTAGGGGTGAGCAGTTCTTC
TRBD2	TRBJ2-5	few	TRBV3-1	CASSQLWMGLAGWGQETQYF	TGTGCCAGCAGCCAATTATGGATGGGACTAGCGGGATGGGGCCAAGAGACCCAGTACTTC
TRBD1	TRBJ1-2	many	TRBV6-1	CASSWGQTNYGYTF	TGTGCCAGCAGTTGGGGACAGACCAACTATGGCTACACCTTC
TRBD2	TRBJ2-1	-	TRBV3-1	CASSRTSGFPAYNEQFF	TGTGCCAGCAGCCGGACTAGCGGGTTCCCCGCCTACAATGAGCAGTTCTTC
-	TRBJ2-7	-	TRBV9	CASSPSGGIALYEQYF	TGTGCCAGCAGCCCCTCAGGAGGGATCGCGCTCTACGAGCAGTACTTC
TRBD2	TRBJ2-1	-	TRBV2	CASSDRLAPTSSYNEQFF	TGTGCCAGCAGTGACCGACTAGCGCCCACCAGCTCCTACAATGAGCAGTTCTTC
-	TRBJ2-4	many	TRBV11-3	CASSLPTKNIQYF	TGTGCCAGCAGCTTACCTACCAAAAACATTCAGTACTTC
TRBD2	TRBJ2-5	many	TRBV28	CASSPPSGRAWETQYF	TGTGCCAGCAGTCCTCCTAGCGGGAGGGCCTGGGAGACCCAGTACTTC
-	TRBJ2-6	few	TRBV14	CASSPKPGSSGANVLTF	TGTGCCAGCAGTCCAAAACCGGGGAGCTCTGGGGCCAACGTCCTGACTTTC
-	TRBJ2-1	many	TRBV11-3	CASSPWKGLNEQFF	TGTGCCAGCAGCCCATGGAAGGGGCTCAATGAGCAGTTCTTC
TRBD1	TRBJ1-1	few	TRBV20-1	CSARGYGWRPWGDRQRGGNTEAFF	TGCAGTGCTAGAGGTTATGGTTGGAGACCCTGGGGGGACAGGCAACGAGGTGGCAACACTGAAGCTTTCTTT
-	TRBJ2-7	-	TRBV27	CASSFTVSYEQYF	TGTGCCAGCAGTTTTACAGTCTCCTACGAGCAGTACTTC
TRBD2	TRBJ2-3	-	TRBV5-5	CASSQGASGTQYF	TGCGCCAGCAGCCAAGGTGCTAGCGGTACGCAGTATTTT
-	TRBJ2-2	-	TRBV7-9	CASRDRRNTGELFF	TGTGCCAGCAGAGACAGGAGGAACACCGGGGAGCTGTTTTTT
TRBD2	TRBJ2-7	-	TRBV6-1	CASLRGLAYEQYF	TGTGCCAGCTTACGAGGACTAGCCTACGAGCAGTACTTC
-	TRBJ2-1	few	TRBV30	CAWSVNNEQFF	TGTGCCTGGAGTGTTAACAATGAGCAGTTCTTC
-	TRBJ1-1	-	TRBV12-3/TRBV12-4	CASSPGGAFF	TGTGCCAGCAGTCCGGGGGGGGCTTTCTTT
TRBD2	TRBJ2-1	-	TRBV5-1	CASSPIPGTSGNEQFF	TGCGCCAGCAGCCCCATCCCCGGGACTAGCGGTAATGAGCAGTTCTTC
-	TRBJ2-7	-	TRBV20-1	CSAPPQTEQYF	TGCAGTGCTCCCCCGCAAACCGAGCAGTACTTC
-	TRBJ2-6	-	TRBV27	CASSLSRPSGANVLTF	TGTGCCAGCAGTTTATCGCGTCCGTCTGGGGCCAACGTCCTGACTTTC
TRBD1	TRBJ1-5	few	TRBV19	CASIADRVDQPQHF	TGTGCCAGTATCGCGGACAGGGTGGATCAGCCCCAGCATTTT
-	TRBJ2-7	many	TRBV11-2	CASSPQPGVYEQYF	TGTGCCAGCAGCCCCCAGCCGGGGGTCTACGAGCAGTACTTC
TRBD1	TRBJ1-2	many	TRBV5-1	CASSLTQGVYGYTF	TGCGCCAGCAGCTTAACCCAGGGGGTGTATGGCTACACCTTC
-	TRBJ1-5	many	TRBV2	CASSEALRGGGQPQHF	TGTGCCAGCAGTGAAGCGCTTCGTGGGGGGGGGCAGCCCCAGCATTTT
-	TRBJ1-5	few	TRBV24-1	CATSERGAGWGPQHF	TGTGCCACCAGTGAACGGGGGGCAGGGTGGGGGCCCCAGCATTTT
TRBD1	TRBJ2-5	many	TRBV18	CASSPYTGEEETQYF	TGTGCCAGCTCACCATACACAGGGGAAGAAGAGACCCAGTACTTC
TRBD2	TRBJ2-1	-	TRBV9	CASSPFRTSGRAFYNEQFF	TGTGCCAGCTCACCATTTCGGACTAGCGGGAGGGCCTTCTACAATGAGCAGTTCTTC
TRBD1	TRBJ2-5	few	TRBV24-1	CATRDRVLETQYF	TGTGCCACCAGGGACAGGGTACTAGAGACCCAGTACTTC
-	TRBJ2-7	many	TRBV11-2	CASSLVGGDHYEQYF	TGTGCCAGCAGCTTAGTGGGCGGGGACCATTACGAGCAGTACTTC
-	TRBJ2-7	-	TRBV20-1	CSASQDSYEQYF	TGCAGTGCTAGCCAGGACTCCTACGAGCAGTACTTC
-	TRBJ1-2	many	TRBV5-1	CASSRTADGYTF	TGCGCCAGCAGTCGGACAGCTGACGGCTACACCTTC
-	TRBJ2-3	-	TRBV7-6	CASSPGRITDTQYF	TGTGCCAGCAGCCCAGGTCGAATCACAGATACGCAGTATTTT
TRBD2	TRBJ2-5	many	TRBV7-9	CASRASGNQETQYF	TGTGCCAGCAGGGCTAGCGGCAATCAAGAGACCCAGTACTTC
TRBD2	TRBJ2-7	-	TRBV7-9	CASSARTSGEQYF	TGTGCCAGCAGCGCCCGGACTAGCGGCGAGCAGTACTTC
TRBD2	TRBJ2-7	many	TRBV2	CATAGLIIYEQYF	TGTGCCACCGCGGGACTAATCATCTACGAGCAGTACTTC
-	TRBJ2-5	-	TRBV29-1	CSVEELGLRQETQYF	TGCAGCGTTGAGGAGCTAGGACTTCGGCAAGAGACCCAGTACTTC
-	TRBJ1-1	many	TRBV7-9	CASSSKAPNTEAFF	TGTGCCAGCAGCTCAAAAGCCCCGAACACTGAAGCTTTCTTT
TRBD2	TRBJ2-1	many	TRBV6-2/TRBV6-3	CASSSELAITVGEQFF	TGTGCCAGCAGTTCCGAACTAGCGATTACGGTGGGTGAGCAGTTCTTC
-	TRBJ1-1	many	TRBV28	CASFLSPGDTEAFF	TGTGCCAGCTTTCTCAGCCCAGGCGACACTGAAGCTTTCTTT
-	TRBJ2-1	-	TRBV25-1	CASSPTRNSYNEQFF	TGTGCCAGCAGCCCCACGAGGAACTCCTACAATGAGCAGTTCTTC
-	TRBJ2-1	many	TRBV20-1	CSASGGLVNLHEQFF	TGCAGTGCTTCTGGAGGGCTAGTAAACCTCCATGAGCAGTTCTTC
-	TRBJ2-4	-	TRBV30	CAWRGRGERAKNIQYF	TGTGCCTGGAGGGGCCGGGGAGAGAGAGCCAAAAACATTCAGTACTTC
TRBD1	TRBJ2-5	-	TRBV12-3/TRBV12-4	CASRRTGQETQYF	TGTGCCAGCAGAAGGACAGGCCAAGAGACCCAGTACTTC
-	TRBJ2-3	few	TRBV6-1	CASREFGNTQYF	TGTGCCAGCAGAGAATTCGGGAATACGCAGTATTTT
-	TRBJ1-1	many	TRBV5-1	CASSPGDTNTEAFF	TGCGCCAGCAGCCCCGGGGACACGAACACTGAAGCTTTCTTT
-	TRBJ2-5	-	TRBV7-2	CASSAQTPQETQYF	TGTGCCAGCAGCGCCCAAACTCCTCAAGAGACCCAGTACTTC
-	TRBJ1-1	many	TRBV28	CASSLLSQGGGAFF	TGTGCCAGCAGTTTATTATCGCAGGGTGGTGGAGCTTTCTTT
-	TRBJ2-3	many	TRBV11-2	CASSHSTDTQYF	TGTGCCAGCAGCCACAGCACAGATACGCAGTATTTT
TRBD2	TRBJ2-5	-	TRBV4-1	CASRKAGKETQYF	TGCGCCAGCAGGAAAGCGGGAAAAGAGACCCAGTACTTC
TRBD1	TRBJ2-7	many	TRBV10-3	CAISGQGLPYEQYF	TGTGCCATCAGTGGACAGGGGCTACCCTACGAGCAGTACTTC
TRBD1	TRBJ1-1	-	TRBV19	CASSTGQEAFF	TGTGCCAGTAGTACGGGACAGGAAGCTTTCTTT
-	TRBJ1-1	many	TRBV11-2	CASSAGPGTEAFF	TGTGCCAGCAGCGCGGGCCCTGGGACTGAAGCTTTCTTT
TRBD1	TRBJ2-5	many	TRBV20-1	CSARPLRGRGETQYF	TGCAGTGCTAGGCCACTCAGGGGGCGCGGGGAGACCCAGTACTTC